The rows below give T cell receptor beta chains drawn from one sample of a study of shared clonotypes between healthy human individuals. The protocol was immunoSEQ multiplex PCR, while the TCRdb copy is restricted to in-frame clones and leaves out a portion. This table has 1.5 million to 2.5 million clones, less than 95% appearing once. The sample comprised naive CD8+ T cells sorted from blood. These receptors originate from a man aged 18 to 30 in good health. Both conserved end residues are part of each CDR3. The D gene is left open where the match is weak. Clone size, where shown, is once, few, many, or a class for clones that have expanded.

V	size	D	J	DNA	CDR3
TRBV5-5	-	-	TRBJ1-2	TGTGCCAGCAGCTTAGGTATTGGGGCTAACTATGGCTACACCTTC	CASSLGIGANYGYTF
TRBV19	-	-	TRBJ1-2	TGTGCCAGTAGTATGGCCCTATACTATGGCTACACCTTC	CASSMALYYGYTF
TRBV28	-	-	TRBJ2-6	TGTGCCAGCAGTTCCCCCTCCGAGGCTGGGGCCAACGTCCTGACTTTC	CASSSPSEAGANVLTF
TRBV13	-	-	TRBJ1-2	TGTGCCAGCAGCTTAGGCGGAGCTCTCACAGAGCTAAAGGGCGGCTACACCTTC	CASSLGGALTELKGGYTF
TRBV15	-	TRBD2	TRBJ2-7	TGTGCCACCAGCAAGGGACCCATGGGACTAGCGGGAGAGAGCTACGAGCAGTACTTC	CATSKGPMGLAGESYEQYF
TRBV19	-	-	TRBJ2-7	TGTGCCAGTAGTGGGTGGGACGGCACCTACGAGCAGTACTTC	CASSGWDGTYEQYF
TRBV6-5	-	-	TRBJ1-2	TGTGCCAGCACTCTGGGACATAACTATGGCTACACCTTC	CASTLGHNYGYTF
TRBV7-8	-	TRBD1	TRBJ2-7	TGTGCCAGCAGCGACCGGGACAGTATCCCTTACGAGCAGTACTTC	CASSDRDSIPYEQYF
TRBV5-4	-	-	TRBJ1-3	TGTGCCAGCAGCTCGGGAGGTGGAAACACCATATATTTT	CASSSGGGNTIYF
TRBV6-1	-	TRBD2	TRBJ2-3	TGTGCCAGCAGTGCCTTACTAGCGGGGCACACAGATACGCAGTATTTT	CASSALLAGHTDTQYF
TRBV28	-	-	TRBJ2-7	TGTGCCAGCAGACCCGACCCGGACAACGAGCAGTACTTC	CASRPDPDNEQYF
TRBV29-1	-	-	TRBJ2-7	TGCAGCGTTATGGACGGAGGGAGTTACGAGCAGTACTTC	CSVMDGGSYEQYF
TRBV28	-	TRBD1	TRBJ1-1	TGTGCCAGCAGTTTAGGACAGGCATCTGAAGCTTTCTTT	CASSLGQASEAFF
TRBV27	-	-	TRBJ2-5	TGTGCCAGCAGTTCCTTGGACAGACGAGAGACCCAGTACTTC	CASSSLDRRETQYF
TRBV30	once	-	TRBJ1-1	TGTGCCTGGAGTATGGGGCCAGCAGAAGCTTTCTTT	CAWSMGPAEAFF
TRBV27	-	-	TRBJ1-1	TGTGCCAGCATCACTCGGCAGGGGTTGAACACTGAAGCTTTCTTT	CASITRQGLNTEAFF
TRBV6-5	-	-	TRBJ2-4	TGTGCCAGCAGGCAGGGATATCAGGACATTCAGTACTTC	CASRQGYQDIQYF
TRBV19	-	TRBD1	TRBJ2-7	TGTGCCAGCGAAGGGACAGGGGGCCAACTACGCGAGCAGTACTTC	CASEGTGGQLREQYF
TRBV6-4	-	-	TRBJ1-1	TGTGCCAGCAGTGAAAACCCGAACACTGAAGCTTTCTTT	CASSENPNTEAFF
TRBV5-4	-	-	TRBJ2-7	TGTGCCAGCAGCTTGGAGACAGCGTACGAGCAGTACTTC	CASSLETAYEQYF
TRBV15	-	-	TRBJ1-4	TGTGCCACCAGCTCTGGGCACGAGGGAGAAAAACTGTTTTTT	CATSSGHEGEKLFF
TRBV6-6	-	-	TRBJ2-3	TGTGCCGGCGGCTGGCCGGGGGATAATACGCAGTATTTT	CAGGWPGDNTQYF
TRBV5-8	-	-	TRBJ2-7	TGTGCCAGCAGTTATCTGGGGGGGCCTAGCGAGCAGTACTTC	CASSYLGGPSEQYF
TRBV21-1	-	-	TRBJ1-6	TGTGCCAGCAGCCTTTCCGGGACAGGGCATTCACCCCTCCACTTT	CASSLSGTGHSPLHF
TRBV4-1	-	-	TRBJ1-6	TGCGCCAGCAGCCCGGCTCCTAATTCACCCCTCCACTTT	CASSPAPNSPLHF
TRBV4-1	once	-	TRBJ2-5	TGCGCCAGCAGCCCCGGGCCCGCGGGGACACAAGAGACCCAGTACTTC	CASSPGPAGTQETQYF
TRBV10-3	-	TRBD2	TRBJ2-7	TGTGCCATCAGTGGGGCTAGCGGGGGAGGATCAAGTGGCTACGAGCAGTACTTC	CAISGASGGGSSGYEQYF
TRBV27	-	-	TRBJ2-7	TGTGCCAGCAGTTTTAGCTTGGGGACACACTCCTACGAGCAGTACTTC	CASSFSLGTHSYEQYF
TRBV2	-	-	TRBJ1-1	TGTGCCAGCATTTGGACCGGTGAAGCTTTCTTT	CASIWTGEAFF
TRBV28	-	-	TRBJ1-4	TGTGCCAGCAGTCAAGGGGGTGAAAAACTGTTTTTT	CASSQGGEKLFF
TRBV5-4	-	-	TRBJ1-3	TGTGCCAGCAGCTTAAGTCGGGGTTCTGGAAACACCATATATTTT	CASSLSRGSGNTIYF
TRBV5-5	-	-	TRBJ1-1	TGTGCCAGCAGCCTGGTGAACACTGAAGCTTTCTTT	CASSLVNTEAFF
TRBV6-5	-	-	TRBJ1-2	TGTGCCAGCAGGCCGACAGGAGGTAGCTATGGCTACACCTTC	CASRPTGGSYGYTF
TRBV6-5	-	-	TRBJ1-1	TGTGCCAGCAGGGAGACACCTATGAACACTGAAGCTTTCTTT	CASRETPMNTEAFF
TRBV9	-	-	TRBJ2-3	TGTGCCAGCAGCGAGTGGGACGGGAAAAGCACAGATACGCAGTATTTT	CASSEWDGKSTDTQYF
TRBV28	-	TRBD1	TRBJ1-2	TGTGCCAGCAGTTTTGACAGGGGAGGCTACACCTTC	CASSFDRGGYTF
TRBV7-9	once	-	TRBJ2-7	TGTGCCAGCAGCTTAGGACCGAACTACGAGCAGTACTTC	CASSLGPNYEQYF
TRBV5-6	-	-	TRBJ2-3	TGTGCCAGCAGCTTACACGAGGTCACAGATACGCAGTATTTT	CASSLHEVTDTQYF